This T cell receptor beta chain was profiled in a study of monozygotic twins with inflammatory bowel disease. Each sample had eight separate cDNA synthesis reactions. TCRdb reworked the 5' RACE reads into one entry per CDR3 protein, no DNA. The sample's table shows approximately 400,000 distinct CDR3 sequences. This clonotype was sampled from a human donor with ulcerative colitis or Crohn's disease, or a healthy co-twin of an affected twin (not recorded which). Sequenced: blood.

CDR3 sequence: CSADSGRDNEQFF. The chain carries TRBV20-1 and TRBJ2-1; TCRdb picks TRBD1, but there is no DNA to check that call. The CDR3 contains 13 residues. From germline, CDR1 is DFQATT and CDR2 SNEGSKA (reference sequence).